These 8 T cell receptor beta chains originate from one sample sequenced in a study of T cell responses to AZD1222 COVID-19 vaccine. The assay was immunoSEQ multiplex PCR, and TCRdb's table has in-frame clones only and misses some. The data show approximately 90,000 clones, about 90% seen once. Sequences were derived from peripheral blood, sampled on day 0 of AZD1222 vaccination. All receptors come from an adult in good health.

The V call is TRBV19, the J call TRBJ1-3, with 8 bases matching TRBD1. V gave up 6 bases and J gave up 2 bases; unmatched junction bases: 12. Germline V gene lookup returns CDR1 LNHDA and CDR2 SQIVND (reference sequence). The CDR3 has 17 amino acids. The CDR3 DNA is TGTGCCAGTAGAAGGGACAGGCTACGAAGCCCTGGAAACACCATATATTTT. This gives the protein CASRRDRLRSPGNTIYF.

The rearrangement joins TRBV29-1 to TRBJ2-5, with 11 bases identical to TRBD2. V lost 2 bases, J lost 4 bases, and 6 bases stayed unmatched. CDR1 and CDR2 (germline): SQVTM, ANQGSEA. The CDR3 contains 15 residues. The CDR3 loop is CSVETIGTSGETQYF. For the CDR3, the DNA is TGCAGCGTTGAAACCATTGGGACTAGCGGAGAGACCCAGTACTTC.

V usage is TRBV10-3 and J usage is TRBJ2-3, with D maybe TRBD2 (6 bases). V gave up 10 bases and J gave up 0 bases, with 14 bases separating them. This CDR3 comprises 14 residues. Germline CDR1 and CDR2: ENHRY and SYGVKD. The DNA for the CDR3 is TGTGCCACCCGGGACTCGGCGAGCACAGATACGCAGTATTTT. Residues: CATRDSASTDTQYF.

The J gene is TRBJ1-2, the V gene TRBV5-1; TRBD1 aligns across 7 bases. The CDR3 is made up of 13 amino acids. The germline V gene has CDR1 SGHRS and CDR2 YFSETQ. J was trimmed by 8 bases and V by 4 bases; bases with no gene match: 8. CDR3 coding DNA: TGCGCCAGCAGCGGTACAGGGGTCGGCGGCTACACCTTC. Protein: CASSGTGVGGYTF.

This chain connects TRBV28 to TRBJ1-3; a weak D match, TRBD1 (5 bases). The germline V gene has CDR1 MDHEN and CDR2 SYDVKM. The CDR3 runs 15 residues. V lost 6 bases to trimming and J lost 0 bases, with 12 bases between them. The CDR3 bases are TGTGCCAGCAGAAGACAGAAGAGCTCTGGAAACACCATATATTTT. Its translation is CASRRQKSSGNTIYF.

The rearrangement uses TRBV19 and TRBJ1-1; TRBD1 matches at 7 bases. CDR1 and CDR2 (germline): LNHDA, SQIVND (reference sequence). The V and J ends lost 4 bases and 1 base, in that order; junction bases with no gene match: 3. CDR3 length equals 14 residues. The CDR3 loop is CASSTRQGNTEAFF. CDR3 coding DNA: TGTGCCAGTAGTACCCGACAGGGGAACACTGAAGCTTTCTTT.

The rearrangement links TRBV7-2 to TRBJ2-4, with TRBD2 as a possible D gene (5 bases). CDR3 length: 12 amino acids. Germline V gene data show CDR1 as SGHTA and CDR2 as FQGNSA. Trimming shortened V by 5 bases and J by 8 bases, and 10 bases separated the two germline ends. The CDR3 here is CASSNWGDIQYF. DNA of the CDR3: TGTGCCAGCAGCAACTGGGGAGACATTCAGTACTTC.

This clone has only one observation. The chain joins TRBV7-9 to TRBJ2-7; TRBD2 agrees at 11 bases. This CDR3 region has 14 residues. CDR1 and CDR2 (germline): SEHNR, FQNEAQ (reference sequence). With 1 base clipped from V and 4 bases from J, the junction kept 0 bases outside the gene matches. The CDR3 nucleotides read TGTGCCAGCAGCTTAGTAGCGGGAGGGTACGAGCAGTACTTC. Its translation: CASSLVAGGYEQYF.